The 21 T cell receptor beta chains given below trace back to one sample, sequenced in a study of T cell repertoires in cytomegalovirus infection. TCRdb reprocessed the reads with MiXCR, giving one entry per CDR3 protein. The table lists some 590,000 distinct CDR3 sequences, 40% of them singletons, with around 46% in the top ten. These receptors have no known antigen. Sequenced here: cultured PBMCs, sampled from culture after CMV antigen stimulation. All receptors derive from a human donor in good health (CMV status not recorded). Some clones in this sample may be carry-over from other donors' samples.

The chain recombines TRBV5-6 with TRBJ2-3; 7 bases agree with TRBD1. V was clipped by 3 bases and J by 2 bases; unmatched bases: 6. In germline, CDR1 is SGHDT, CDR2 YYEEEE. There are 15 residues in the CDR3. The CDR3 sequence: CASSSPGQITDTQYF. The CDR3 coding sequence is TGTGCCAGCAGCTCCCCGGGACAGATCACAGATACGCAGTATTTT.

The CDR3 reads CASSYSWGANSPLHF. The CDR3, as DNA: TGTGCCAGCAGTTACTCATGGGGGGCTAATTCACCCCTCCACTTT. V is TRBV6-5 and J is TRBJ1-6; a possible D gene is TRBD1 (6 bases). This CDR3 is 15 amino acids long. V lost 0 bases, J lost 6 bases, and 9 bases lay in between. The germline V gene has CDR1 MNHEY and CDR2 SVGAGI.

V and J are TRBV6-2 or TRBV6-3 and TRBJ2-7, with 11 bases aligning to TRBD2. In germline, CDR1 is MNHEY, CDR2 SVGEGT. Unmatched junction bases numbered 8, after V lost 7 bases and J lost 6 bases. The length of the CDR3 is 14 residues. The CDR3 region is CASTPHLAGGEQYF. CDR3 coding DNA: TGTGCCAGCACCCCCCACCTAGCGGGAGGCGAGCAGTACTTC.

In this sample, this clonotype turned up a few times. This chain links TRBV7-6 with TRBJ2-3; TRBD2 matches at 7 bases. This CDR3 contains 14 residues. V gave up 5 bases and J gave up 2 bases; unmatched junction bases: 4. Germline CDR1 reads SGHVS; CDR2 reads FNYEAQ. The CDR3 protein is CASSRGDFTDTQYF. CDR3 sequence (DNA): TGTGCCAGCAGCCGGGGGGACTTCACAGATACGCAGTATTTT.

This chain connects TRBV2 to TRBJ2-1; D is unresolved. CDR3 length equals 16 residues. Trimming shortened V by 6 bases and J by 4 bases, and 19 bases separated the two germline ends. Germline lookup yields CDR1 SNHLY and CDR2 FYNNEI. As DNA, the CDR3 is TGTGCCAGCAGCTTTTTTCTAGAACAACTGTACAATGAGCAGTTCTTC. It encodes CASSFFLEQLYNEQFF.

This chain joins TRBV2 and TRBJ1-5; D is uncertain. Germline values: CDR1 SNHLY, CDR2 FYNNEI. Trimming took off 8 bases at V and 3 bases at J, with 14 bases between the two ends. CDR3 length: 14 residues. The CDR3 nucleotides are TGTGCCAGCCATGGAGGAAACTCCAATCAGCCCCAGCATTTT. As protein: CASHGGNSNQPQHF.

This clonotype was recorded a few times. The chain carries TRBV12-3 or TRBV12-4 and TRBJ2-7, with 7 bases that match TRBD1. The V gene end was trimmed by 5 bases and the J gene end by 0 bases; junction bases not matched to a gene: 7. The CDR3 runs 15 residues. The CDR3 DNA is TGTGCCAGCAGTAGACAGGGATCTAGCTCCTACGAGCAGTACTTC. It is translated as CASSRQGSSSYEQYF.

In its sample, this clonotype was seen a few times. The CDR3 coding sequence is TGTGCCAGCTGTGGGACCAACAACAATGAGCAGTTCTTC. This encodes CASCGTNNNEQFF. The V and J genes are TRBV6-1 and TRBJ2-1; D tentatively reads TRBD1 or TRBD2 (5 bases each). With 8 bases removed from V and 5 bases from J, the gap between germline ends came to 13 bases. The CDR3 loop spans 13 amino acids. Germline V gene sequence: CDR1 MNHNS, CDR2 SASEGT.

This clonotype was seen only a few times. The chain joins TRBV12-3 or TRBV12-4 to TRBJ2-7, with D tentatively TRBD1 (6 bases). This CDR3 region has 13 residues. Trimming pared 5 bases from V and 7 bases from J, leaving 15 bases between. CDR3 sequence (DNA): TGTGCCAGCAGTCCTAACAGGGCTCGAGAGCAGTACTTC. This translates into CASSPNRAREQYF.

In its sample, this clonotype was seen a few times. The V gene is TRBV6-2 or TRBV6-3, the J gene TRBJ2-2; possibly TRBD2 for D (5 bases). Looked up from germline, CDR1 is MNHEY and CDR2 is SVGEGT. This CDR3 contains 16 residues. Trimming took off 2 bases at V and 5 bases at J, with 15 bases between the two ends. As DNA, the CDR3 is TGTGCCAGCAGTTACAGGCTAGCCGGAGGAACCGGGGAGCTGTTTTTT. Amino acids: CASSYRLAGGTGELFF.

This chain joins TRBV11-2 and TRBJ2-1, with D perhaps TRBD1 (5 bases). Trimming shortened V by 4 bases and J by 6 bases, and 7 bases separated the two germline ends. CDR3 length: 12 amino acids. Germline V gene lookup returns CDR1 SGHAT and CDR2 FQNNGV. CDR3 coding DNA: TGTGCCAGCAGCTCCAGGGTCAATGAGCAGTTCTTC. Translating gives CASSSRVNEQFF. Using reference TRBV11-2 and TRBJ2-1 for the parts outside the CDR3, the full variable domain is EAGVAQSPRYKIIEKRQSVAFWCNPISGHATLYWYQQILGQGPKLLIQFQNNGVVDDSQLPKDRFSAERLKGVDSTLKIQPAKLEDSAVYLCASSSRVNEQFFGPGTRLTVL.

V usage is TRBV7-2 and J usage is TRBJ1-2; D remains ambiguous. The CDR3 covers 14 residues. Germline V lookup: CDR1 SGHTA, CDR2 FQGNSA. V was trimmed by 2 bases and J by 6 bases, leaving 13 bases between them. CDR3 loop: CASSLSFGVNGYTF. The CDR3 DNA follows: TGTGCCAGCAGCTTAAGTTTTGGTGTAAATGGCTACACCTTC.

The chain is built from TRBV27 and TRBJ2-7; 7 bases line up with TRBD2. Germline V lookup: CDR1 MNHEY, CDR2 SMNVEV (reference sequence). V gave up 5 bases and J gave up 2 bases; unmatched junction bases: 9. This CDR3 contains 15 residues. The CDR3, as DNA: TGTGCCAGCAGTCCCCGACGTCTAGCGGCCTACGAGCAGTACTTC. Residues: CASSPRRLAAYEQYF.

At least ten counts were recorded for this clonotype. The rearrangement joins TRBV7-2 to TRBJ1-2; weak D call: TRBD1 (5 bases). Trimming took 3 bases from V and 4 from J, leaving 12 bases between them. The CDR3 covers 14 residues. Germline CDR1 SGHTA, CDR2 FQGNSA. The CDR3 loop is CASSFDSSGYGYTF. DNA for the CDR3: TGTGCCAGCAGCTTCGACAGTTCTGGCTATGGCTACACCTTC.

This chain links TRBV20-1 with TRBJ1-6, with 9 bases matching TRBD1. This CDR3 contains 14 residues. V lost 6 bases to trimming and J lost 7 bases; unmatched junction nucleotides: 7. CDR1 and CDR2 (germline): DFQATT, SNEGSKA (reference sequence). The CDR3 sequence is CSAPGQGENSPLHF. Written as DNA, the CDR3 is TGCAGTGCCCCGGGACAGGGCGAAAATTCACCCCTCCACTTT.

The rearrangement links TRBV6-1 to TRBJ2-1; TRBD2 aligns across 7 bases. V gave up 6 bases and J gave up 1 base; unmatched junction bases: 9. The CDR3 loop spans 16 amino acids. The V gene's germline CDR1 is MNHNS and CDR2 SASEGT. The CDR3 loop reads CASRPWREQSYNEQFF. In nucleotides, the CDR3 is TGTGCCAGCAGACCCTGGCGGGAGCAGTCCTACAATGAGCAGTTCTTC.

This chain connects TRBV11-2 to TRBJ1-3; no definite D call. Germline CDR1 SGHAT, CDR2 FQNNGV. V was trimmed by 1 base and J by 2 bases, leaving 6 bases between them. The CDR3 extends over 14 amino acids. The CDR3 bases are TGTGCCAGCAGCTTAGTAGGGACTGGAAACACCATATATTTT. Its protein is CASSLVGTGNTIYF.

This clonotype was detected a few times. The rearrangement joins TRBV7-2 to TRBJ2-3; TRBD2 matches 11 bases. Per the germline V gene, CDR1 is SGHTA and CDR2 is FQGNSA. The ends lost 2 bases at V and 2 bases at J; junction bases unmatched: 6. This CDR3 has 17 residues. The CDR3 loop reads CASSLRVGLAVTDTQYF. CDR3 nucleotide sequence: TGTGCCAGCAGCTTAAGGGTGGGACTAGCGGTCACAGATACGCAGTATTTT.

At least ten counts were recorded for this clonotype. The CDR3 nucleotides read TGTGCCAGCAGCCCCTACAGGGTACCCCCTTCCGGGGAGCTGTTTTTT. This encodes CASSPYRVPPSGELFF. The chain has TRBV7-2 and TRBJ2-2; D might be TRBD1 (6 bases). This CDR3 region has 16 residues. The germline CDR1 and CDR2 sequences are SGHTA and FQGNSA. Trimming removed 5 bases at V and 6 bases at J, with 19 bases between.

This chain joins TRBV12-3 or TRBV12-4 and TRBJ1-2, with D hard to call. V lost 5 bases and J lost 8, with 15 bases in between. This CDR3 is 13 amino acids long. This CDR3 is CASSPSTWSGYTF. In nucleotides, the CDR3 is TGTGCCAGCAGTCCCAGTACGTGGAGCGGCTACACCTTC.

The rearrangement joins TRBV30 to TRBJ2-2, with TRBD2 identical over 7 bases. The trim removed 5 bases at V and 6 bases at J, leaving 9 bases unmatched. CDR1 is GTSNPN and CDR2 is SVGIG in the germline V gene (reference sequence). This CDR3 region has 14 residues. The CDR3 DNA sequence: TGTGCCTGGGGATCGGGGGGATTCTCCGGGGAGCTGTTTTTT. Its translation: CAWGSGGFSGELFF. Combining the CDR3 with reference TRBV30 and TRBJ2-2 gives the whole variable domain SQTIHQWPATLVQPVGSPLSLECTVEGTSNPNLYWYRQAAGRGLQLLFYSVGIGQISSEVPQNLSASRPQDRQFILSSKKLLLSDSGFYLCAWGSGGFSGELFFGEGSRLTVL.